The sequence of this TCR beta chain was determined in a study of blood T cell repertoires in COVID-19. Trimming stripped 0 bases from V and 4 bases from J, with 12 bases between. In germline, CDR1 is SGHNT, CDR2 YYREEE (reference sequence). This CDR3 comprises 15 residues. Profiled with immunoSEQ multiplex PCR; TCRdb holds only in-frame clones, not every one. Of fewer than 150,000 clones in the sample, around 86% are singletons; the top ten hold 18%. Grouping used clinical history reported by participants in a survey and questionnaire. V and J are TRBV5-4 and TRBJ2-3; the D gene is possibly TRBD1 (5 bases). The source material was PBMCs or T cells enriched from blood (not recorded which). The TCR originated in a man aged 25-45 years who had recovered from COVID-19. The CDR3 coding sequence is TGTGCCAGCAGCTTGGGACAGAGGCCCGCAGATACGCAGTATTTT. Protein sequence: CASSLGQRPADTQYF.